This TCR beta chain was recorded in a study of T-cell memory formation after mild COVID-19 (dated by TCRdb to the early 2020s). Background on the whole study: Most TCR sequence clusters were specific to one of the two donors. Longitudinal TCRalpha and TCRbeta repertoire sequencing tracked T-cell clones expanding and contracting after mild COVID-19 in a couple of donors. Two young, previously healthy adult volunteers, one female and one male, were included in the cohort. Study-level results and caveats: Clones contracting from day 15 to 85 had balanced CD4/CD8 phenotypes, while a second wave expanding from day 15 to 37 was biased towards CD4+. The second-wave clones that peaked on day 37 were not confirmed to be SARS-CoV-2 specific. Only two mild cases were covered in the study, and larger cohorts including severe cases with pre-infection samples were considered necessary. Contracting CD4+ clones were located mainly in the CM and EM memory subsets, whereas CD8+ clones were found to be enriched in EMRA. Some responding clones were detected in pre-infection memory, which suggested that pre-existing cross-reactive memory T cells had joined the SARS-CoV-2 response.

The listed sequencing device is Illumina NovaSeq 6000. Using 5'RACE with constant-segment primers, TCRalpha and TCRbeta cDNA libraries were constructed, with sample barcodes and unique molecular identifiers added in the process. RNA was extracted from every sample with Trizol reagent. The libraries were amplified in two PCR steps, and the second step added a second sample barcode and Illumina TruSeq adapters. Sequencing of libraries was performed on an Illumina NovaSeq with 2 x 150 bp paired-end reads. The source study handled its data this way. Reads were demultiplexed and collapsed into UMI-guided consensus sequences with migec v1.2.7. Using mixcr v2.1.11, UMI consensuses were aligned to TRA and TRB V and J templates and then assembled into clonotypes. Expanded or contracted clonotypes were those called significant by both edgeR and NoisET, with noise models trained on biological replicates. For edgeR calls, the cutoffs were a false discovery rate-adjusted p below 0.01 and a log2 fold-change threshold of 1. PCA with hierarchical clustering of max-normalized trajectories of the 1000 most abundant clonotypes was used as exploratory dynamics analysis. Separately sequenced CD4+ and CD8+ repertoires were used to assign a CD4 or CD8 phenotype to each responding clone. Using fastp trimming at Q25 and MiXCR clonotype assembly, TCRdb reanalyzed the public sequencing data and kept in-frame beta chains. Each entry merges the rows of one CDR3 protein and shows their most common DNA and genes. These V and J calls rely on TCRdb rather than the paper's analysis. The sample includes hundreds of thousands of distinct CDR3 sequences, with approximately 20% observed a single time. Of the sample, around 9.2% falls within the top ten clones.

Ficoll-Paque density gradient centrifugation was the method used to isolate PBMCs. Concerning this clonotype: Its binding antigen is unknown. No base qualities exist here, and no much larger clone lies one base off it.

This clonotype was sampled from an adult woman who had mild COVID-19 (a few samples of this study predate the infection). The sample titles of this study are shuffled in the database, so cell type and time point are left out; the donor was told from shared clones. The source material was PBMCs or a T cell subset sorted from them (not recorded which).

The sequenced DNA: TGTGCCAGCAGCGTAGTTGGAGGATACGAGCAGTACTTC. It translates as CASSVVGGYEQYF. The chain joins TRBV9 to TRBJ2-7; TRBD2 is perhaps the D gene, given 5 matching bases. The CDR3 covers 13 residues, taking in both the cysteine and the phenylalanine. The DNA shown is the 39-base CDR3, in frame from base 1. V is reduced by 0 bases and J by 4 bases, leaving a spacing of 8 bases between them. The germline V gene supplies CDR1 SGDLS and CDR2 YYNGEE.